Listed below are T cell receptor beta chains from one sample, sequenced in a study of shared clonotypes between healthy human individuals. This table comes from immunoSEQ multiplex PCR, and its TCRdb copy is limited to in-frame clones, with some not included. Among around 550,000 clones listed, approximately 95% were seen once. Sequencing input: naive CD8+ T cells sorted from blood. The receptors were sampled from a woman aged 25 to 39 in good health. CDR3s include the opening cysteine and the closing phenylalanine or tryptophan. D genes are given only for firm matches. Expanded clones get a size class; other rows say once, few or many, or leave the size out.

TRBD1	TRBV27	TRBJ2-7	NA	TGTGCCAGCAGTTTCTCGGCCGGGACAGTTTCCTACGAGCAGTACTTC	CASSFSAGTVSYEQYF
NA	TRBV14	TRBJ2-1	NA	TGTGCCAGCAGCCAAGATATGGGGGGAATCTACAATGAGCAGTTCTTC	CASSQDMGGIYNEQFF
NA	TRBV28	TRBJ2-1	NA	TGTGCCAGCAGTTTCCCGACAGGTCTAGGGGATGGGGCTGGTGAGCAGTTCTTC	CASSFPTGLGDGAGEQFF
NA	TRBV11-2	TRBJ1-1	NA	TGTGCCAGCAGCAAGCCGCTGAACAGGCTGGGAATAGCTTTCTTT	CASSKPLNRLGIAFF
NA	TRBV18	TRBJ2-7	once	TGTGCCAGCTCACCTAGGGCTCTACCCTCCTACGAGCAGTACTTC	CASSPRALPSYEQYF
NA	TRBV28	TRBJ1-2	once	TGTGCCAGCAGTTTCCCGGACATTTCTGGCTACACCTTC	CASSFPDISGYTF
TRBD2	TRBV4-2	TRBJ2-5	NA	TGTGCCAGCAGCCAAGGGGTTATGAGCGGGAGACAAGAGACCCAGTACTTC	CASSQGVMSGRQETQYF
NA	TRBV2	TRBJ2-7	NA	TGTGCCAGCAGGGTACAGGGAACCTCTCTCGAGCAGTACTTC	CASRVQGTSLEQYF
TRBD2	TRBV7-9	TRBJ2-4	NA	TGTGCCAGCAGCTTACGGGCGGGAGCGGCCAAAAACATTCAGTACTTC	CASSLRAGAAKNIQYF
TRBD2	TRBV29-1	TRBJ2-1	once	TGCAGCGTTGAAGATTGGGGGGAGGGCCGGAATGAGCAGTTCTTC	CSVEDWGEGRNEQFF
NA	TRBV6-4	TRBJ2-2	NA	TGTGCCAGCAGTGATGTAGCGAGTACCGGGGAGCTGTTTTTT	CASSDVASTGELFF
NA	TRBV27	TRBJ2-3	NA	TGTGCCAGCAGTTTATTTGGTCCAGATACGCAGTATTTT	CASSLFGPDTQYF
NA	TRBV6-5	TRBJ1-5	few	TGTGCCAGCGGGCAAAATCAGCCCCAGCATTTT	CASGQNQPQHF
TRBD1	TRBV10-3	TRBJ1-2	NA	TGTGCCACGACCAACATGTATACAGGGGGCGTCTATGGCTACACCTTC	CATTNMYTGGVYGYTF
NA	TRBV27	TRBJ1-2	NA	TGTGCCAGCAGTTTAATACCGGGAAGTTCGTCGGGCTACACCTTC	CASSLIPGSSSGYTF
TRBD1	TRBV7-8	TRBJ2-5	NA	TGTGCCAGCAGCTTACCTGGGACAGTCGAGACCCAGTACTTC	CASSLPGTVETQYF
NA	TRBV5-6	TRBJ2-3	NA	TGTGCCAGCAGCCCCTCTAGCTGGGGAGATACGCAGTATTTT	CASSPSSWGDTQYF
NA	TRBV5-4	TRBJ2-7	NA	TGTGCCAGCAGCTTGGAAGGCAAGCAGTACTTC	CASSLEGKQYF
NA	TRBV6-1	TRBJ1-5	NA	TGTGCCAGCAGTCCCCGGGACGGGAATCAGCCCCAGCATTTT	CASSPRDGNQPQHF
NA	TRBV19	TRBJ2-2	NA	TGTGCCGTGAAAGCGACTTACCCTCCCGGGGAGCTGTTTTTT	CAVKATYPPGELFF
NA	TRBV5-6	TRBJ2-5	NA	TGTGCCAGCAGCCGAGAAGGGTTCCCTGAGTACTTC	CASSREGFPEYF
NA	TRBV7-2	TRBJ1-3	NA	TGTGCCAGCAGCCGTGTGGGCTCTGGAAACACCATATATTTT	CASSRVGSGNTIYF
NA	TRBV10-3	TRBJ1-1	once	TGTGCCATCAGTGAATGGTCGAACACTGAAGCTTTCTTT	CAISEWSNTEAFF
NA	TRBV2	TRBJ2-1	NA	TGTGCCACCGACCAGCGGAGCTCCTACAATGAGCAGTTCTTC	CATDQRSSYNEQFF
NA	TRBV10-2	TRBJ1-5	NA	TGCGCCAGCACTGGGGCAGTTAATCAGCCCCAGCATTTT	CASTGAVNQPQHF
NA	TRBV5-4	TRBJ1-5	NA	TGTGCCAGCAGCTTGCCCACGGGGCAGGGGTTGGGGCAGCCCCAGCATTTT	CASSLPTGQGLGQPQHF
TRBD1	TRBV7-8	TRBJ1-4	NA	TGTGCCAGCTTCCGGGGACAGACTGATGAAAAACTGTTTTTT	CASFRGQTDEKLFF